The 6 T cell receptor beta chains presented below share a single source sample, sequenced in a study of cytomegalovirus exposure and HLA in healthy donors. Here immunoSEQ multiplex PCR was the method, and the copy in TCRdb shows in-frame clones only, minus some. The sample lists around 140,000 clones, about 88% seen once, with 8.5% to 9.5% in the top ten. Sequencing was carried out using PBMCs. Source of these receptors: a young man in good health and CMV-seropositive.

The chain is built from TRBV5-1 and TRBJ2-7; D perhaps matches TRBD2 (5 bases). Deletions cut 4 bases from V and 1 base from J, with 15 bases between. Germline assignment: CDR1 SGHRS and CDR2 YFSETQ. The CDR3 has 15 residues. CDR3: CASSRQERSSYEQYF. The CDR3 DNA follows: TGCGCCAGCAGCCGGCAGGAGCGGTCTTCCTACGAGCAGTACTTC. The entire variable domain, with the rest obtained from reference TRBV5-1 and TRBJ2-7, is as follows: KAGVTQTPRYLIKTRGQQVTLSCSPISGHRSVSWYQQTPGQGLQFLFEYFSETQRNKGNFPGRFSGRQFSNSRSEMNVSTLELGDSALYLCASSRQERSSYEQYFGPGTRLTVT.

The V gene is TRBV6-6, the J gene TRBJ1-1; tentative D call: TRBD1 (6 bases). The CDR3 is 13 residues long. Germline V gene lookup returns CDR1 MNHNY and CDR2 SVGAGI (reference sequence). The V end was cut by 8 bases, the J end by 2 bases, with 12 bases between. In DNA form, the CDR3 reads TGTGCCAGCCAGGGGCTAAGAAACACTGAAGCTTTCTTT. Translated, it gives CASQGLRNTEAFF.

The chain uses TRBV2 and TRBJ1-4, with 7 bases that match TRBD1. The CDR3 totals 15 residues. CDR1 and CDR2 from the germline V gene are SNHLY and FYNNEI. V was clipped by 6 bases and J by 0 bases; unmatched bases: 4. CDR3 nucleotide sequence: TGTGCCAGCAGAACTACAGGGGCAACTAATGAAAAACTGTTTTTT. It is translated as CASRTTGATNEKLFF. Drawing the rest from reference TRBV2 and TRBJ1-4, the complete variable domain is EPEVTQTPSHQVTQMGQEVILRCVPISNHLYFYWYRQILGQKVEFLVSFYNNEISEKSEIFDDQFSVERPDGSNFTLKIRSTKLEDSAMYFCASRTTGATNEKLFFGSGTQLSVL.

The sample holds one count of this clone. The chain is built from TRBV14 and TRBJ1-1, with a tentative D call TRBD1 (5 bases). Trimming removed 4 bases from V and 5 bases from J, with 17 bases in between. Germline CDR1 SGHDN, CDR2 FVKESK. The CDR3 totals 15 residues. DNA for the CDR3: TGTGCCAGCAGCCCTGGGGGGTTTAGGGTGACTGAAGCTTTCTTT. This translates into CASSPGGFRVTEAFF.

The J gene is TRBJ1-4, the V gene TRBV7-9, with D uncertain. There are 14 residues in the CDR3. Germline V gene data show CDR1 as SEHNR and CDR2 as FQNEAQ (reference sequence). V dropped 5 bases and J dropped 11 bases, with 18 bases sitting between them. The CDR3 here is CASSPTVSGGKLFF. The CDR3 DNA reads as TGTGCCAGCAGCCCGACGGTTTCGGGAGGGAAACTGTTTTTT. The full variable domain, rest sourced from reference TRBV7-9 and TRBJ1-4, is DTGVSQNPRHKITKRGQNVTFRCDPISEHNRLYWYRQTLGQGPEFLTYFQNEAQLEKSRLLSDRFSAERPKGSFSTLEIQRTEQGDSAMYLCASSPTVSGGKLFFGSGTQLSVL.

V is TRBV7-6 and J is TRBJ1-4; D call uncertain. The CDR3 is 18 amino acids. From germline, CDR1 is SGHVS and CDR2 FNYEAQ. V was pared by 5 bases and J by 6 bases, with 25 bases between. CDR3 bases: TGTGCCAGCAGCCTTACCTCGGGTCGGGTCCCGGTGGATGAAAAACTGTTTTTT. Protein sequence: CASSLTSGRVPVDEKLFF.